A single TCR beta chain is shown here with its context. This CDR3 has 15 amino acids. Between the trimmed V and J ends, which lost 7 bases and 7 bases, there was a span of 20 bases. The V gene's germline CDR1 is LNHDA and CDR2 SQIVND (reference sequence). The sample is drawn from a study of control samples from healthy donors and cancer patients. Libraries were prepared by immunoSEQ multiplex PCR; TCRdb keeps only in-frame clonotypes and omits some of them. The repertoire has under 450,000 clones, around 90% of them found once; the top ten carry 5% to 8%. Material for sequencing was PBMCs. This clonotype originated in a man aged 35 to 55 with head and neck cancer. V is TRBV19 and J is TRBJ2-1, with D possibly being TRBD2 (6 bases). Here the CDR3 reads CASTPSIRRGNEQFF. The CDR3 nucleotides are TGTGCCAGTACCCCATCTATCAGGCGGGGAAATGAGCAGTTCTTC.